The entry below describes one T cell receptor (beta chain). The source of the sample is a study of T cell changes during pregnancy in multiple sclerosis. Germline V CDR1 and CDR2: SEHNR, FQNEAQ (reference sequence). V lost 4 bases to trimming and J lost 1 base, with 7 bases between them. The CDR3 length is 13 residues. Generated by immunoSEQ multiplex PCR, the TCRdb table keeps only in-frame clones and is missing some. Of roughly 90,000 clones detected, 80% to 95% appear once; the ten largest clones hold around 2%. The chain employs TRBV7-9 and TRBJ2-5; no clear D gene. The sample in question was peripheral blood, obtained in the first trimester of pregnancy. This clonotype was obtained from a female donor in good health, enrolled as a control in a pregnancy study. The CDR3 DNA sequence: TGTGCCAGCAGCTCCCCCAGCCAAGAGACCCAGTACTTC. Amino acid sequence: CASSSPSQETQYF.